Below are 30 T cell receptor beta chains sequenced from a single sample in a study of tumor-infiltrating lymphocytes in oesophageal squamous cell carcinoma (dated by TCRdb to the mid-2010s). Library creation used PCR. This sample was sequenced with an Illumina HiSeq 2000. Clones were called with MiXCR by TCRdb after fastp trimmed the public reads at Q25, and only in-frame beta chains were retained. Entries are consolidated by CDR3 protein sequence, retaining the most common genes and DNA. Within this sample are about 25,000 distinct CDR3 sequences, with more than 35% of them counted one time only. The top ten hold about 25% of the sample. Material: esophageal tumor tissue. The receptors come from a male donor with esophageal squamous cell carcinoma.

This clonotype was recorded many times. V is TRBV7-9 and J is TRBJ2-7; no clear D. Germline V gives CDR1 SEHNR, CDR2 FQNEAQ (reference sequence). V was cut by 2 bases and J by 0 bases, with 5 bases left in between. The CDR3 extends over 13 amino acids. This CDR3 reads CASSLISSYEQYF. The CDR3 nucleotides are TGTGCCAGCAGCTTAATAAGCTCCTACGAGCAGTACTTC.

This clonotype is medium-sized. The chain joins TRBV7-9 to TRBJ2-1, with TRBD2 matching over 8 bases. V shed 1 base and J 8 bases; nucleotides not matched to a gene: 7. Germline V CDR1 and CDR2: SEHNR, FQNEAQ (reference sequence). The CDR3 runs to 15 residues. For the CDR3, the DNA is TGTGCCAGCAGCTTAGACGGGGGGGCGTCGGATGAGCAGTTCTTC. Its translation is CASSLDGGASDEQFF.

The V call is TRBV28, the J call TRBJ2-3, with D possibly TRBD2 on 7 matching bases. CDR3 length: 15 residues. Looked up from germline, CDR1 is MDHEN and CDR2 is SYDVKM. With 5 bases removed from V and 12 bases from J, the gap between germline ends came to 24 bases. CDR3 sequence reads: CASSPPTSRGGTQYF. DNA for the CDR3: TGTGCCAGCAGTCCACCGACTAGCAGGGGAGGGACCCAGTATTTT.

This chain joins TRBV7-4 and TRBJ1-4; D remains unclear. The J call may be in error: the DNA end matches TRBJ2-2 better. CDR3 size: 15 residues. The germline CDR1 and CDR2 sequences are SGHVT and SQSDAQ. CDR3 loop: CASSLLKANTGELFF. The CDR3 coding sequence is TGTGCCAGCAGCTTACTAAAAGCTAACACCGGGGAGCTGTTTTTT.

This clonotype has at least ten counts. A much larger clonotype is one base distant, so this may be a read error. The rearrangement uses TRBV19 and TRBJ2-5, with no clear D. Trimming left V 7 bases short and J 11 bases short, with 14 bases between. The CDR3 sequence is 11 residues long. Germline CDR1 and CDR2: LNHDA and SQIVND (reference sequence). DNA for the CDR3: TGTGCCAGTACATCCTACAATGAGCAGTACTTC. Protein product: CASTSYNEQYF.

This clonotype has a single count. This CDR3 is missing its conserved last phenylalanine or tryptophan, likely due to a read error. No DNA is shown, since the ends of the CDR3 on it are uncertain; the CDR3 is the one TCRdb lists. CDR3 loop: CASSEEMGGLEEQYL. V and J are TRBV6-8 and TRBJ2-3; the table's D call, TRBD2, has no DNA check behind it. Germline CDR1 is MNHGY and CDR2 is SAAAGT. The CDR3 region is 15 residues in length, termini included.

By frequency in the sample, this clonotype is medium-sized. The CDR3 DNA sequence: TGTGCCAGCAGCTTAAACCCATCAGTCTATGGCTACACCTTC. It yields the protein CASSLNPSVYGYTF. This chain joins TRBV7-2 and TRBJ1-2; unclear D gene. V was cut by 2 bases and J by 4 bases, with 11 bases left in between. CDR1 and CDR2 (germline): SGHTA, FQGNSA. CDR3 length: 14 residues.

The chain uses TRBV7-2 and TRBJ2-5, with no clear D. TRBJ2-1 explains the end of the DNA better; the J call may be wrong. The CDR3 consists of 14 residues. From germline, CDR1 is SGHTA and CDR2 FQGNSA. CDR3 DNA: TGTGCCAGCAGCTTAGAGGGCAGCTACAATGAGCAGTTCTTC. It yields the protein CASSLEGSYNEQFF.

CDR3: CASSVNKETQYF. The DNA for the CDR3 is TGTGCCAGCAGCGTCAACAAAGAGACCCAGTACTTC. This rearrangement joins TRBV7-3 to TRBJ2-3; D call uncertain. The DNA end is a closer match to TRBJ2-5, so the J assignment may be wrong. Germline V gene sequence: CDR1 SGHTA, CDR2 FQGTGA. The CDR3 consists of 12 residues.

The chain carries TRBV7-2 and TRBJ2-1; 7 bases align to TRBD2. The better agreement between TRBJ2-7 and the DNA end casts doubt on the J call. This CDR3 has 16 amino acids. CDR1 SGHTA and CDR2 FQGNSA come from the germline V gene. The CDR3 DNA sequence: TGTGCCAGCAGCTGGCGACTAGCAAGTAATCACAATGAGCAGTACTTC. Amino acid sequence: CASSWRLASNHNEQYF.

V usage is TRBV6-1 and J usage is TRBJ2-7; TRBD2 matches 8 bases. The CDR3 contains 13 residues. Germline V lookup: CDR1 MNHNS, CDR2 SASEGT. The J segment lost 5 bases and the V segment lost 9 bases, leaving 9 bases of the junction unmatched. CDR3 amino acids: CASHNRGGNEQYF. CDR3 nucleotide sequence: TGTGCCAGTCATAACCGGGGGGGGAACGAGCAGTACTTC.

This clonotype was seen at least ten times. V and J are TRBV5-1 and TRBJ2-7, with 10 bases lining up with TRBD2. J gave up 6 bases and V 0 bases, and 0 bases lay outside the gene matches. This CDR3 is built from 13 residues. Germline values: CDR1 SGHRS, CDR2 YFSETQ. CDR3 bases: TGCGCCAGCAGCTTGGGACTAGCGGGCGAGCAGTACTTC. It is translated as CASSLGLAGEQYF.

The rearrangement links TRBV10-1 to TRBJ2-1; D may match TRBD1 or TRBD2 (6 bases each). The CDR3 runs to 17 residues. Germline V lookup: CDR1 WNHNN, CDR2 SYGVQD (reference sequence). The V gene lost 0 bases and the J gene lost 4 bases, with 16 bases spanning the gap. In nucleotides, the CDR3 is TGCGCCAGCAGTGAGTCGACCCCGGGGGCCATGTACAATGAGCAGTTCTTC. It yields the protein CASSESTPGAMYNEQFF.

With respect to this clonotype: The junction departs from germline at one end; a sequencing error may be responsible. The chain has TRBV7-6 and TRBJ2-5; D remains unclear. The DNA end is more similar to TRBJ2-1, so the J call may be wrong. This CDR3 is built from 13 residues. Germline V gene sequence: CDR1 SGHVS, CDR2 FNYEAQ. The CDR3 here is CASSTDFYNEQFF. CDR3 coding DNA: TGTGCTAGCAGCACAGACTTTTACAATGAGCAGTTCTTC.

The sample holds one count of this clonotype. Because it lacks the conserved phenylalanine or tryptophan at the end, this CDR3 is likely a read error. The chain has TRBV2 and TRBJ1-1; D may be TRBD1 (6 bases). V dropped 8 bases and J dropped 5 bases, with 18 bases sitting between them. The CDR3 sequence is 14 residues long. CDR1 SNHLY and CDR2 FYNNEI come from the germline V gene. In DNA, the CDR3 is TGTGCCAGCGGAGCGGACTGGGGGGCGACTGAAGCTTTCTTA. It specifies CASGADWGATEAFL.

This clonotype has at least ten counts. This chain uses TRBV6-1 with TRBJ1-1, with unresolved D. Per germline, CDR1 MNHNS and CDR2 SASEGT. The ends were cut back, 6 bases at V and 4 bases at J, with 9 bases in the middle. This CDR3 comprises 12 residues. CDR3 protein: CASRAGGTEAFF. CDR3 nucleotides: TGTGCCAGCAGGGCAGGCGGCACTGAAGCTTTCTTT.

The gene calls are TRBV6-2 or TRBV6-3 and TRBJ2-3; 7 bases map to TRBD2. CDR1 is MNHEY and CDR2 is SVGEGT in the germline V gene. This CDR3 comprises 16 residues. V was clipped by 2 bases and J by 3 bases; unmatched bases: 8. The CDR3 is CASSYDRTRWTDTQYF. The CDR3 DNA is TGTGCCAGCAGTTACGATCGGACTAGATGGACAGATACGCAGTATTTT.

This clonotype was found many times. The chain combines TRBV6-1 with TRBJ2-5; D ambiguous. With the DNA end fitting TRBJ2-7 better, the J assignment may be wrong. Germline lookup yields CDR1 MNHNS and CDR2 SASEGT. The CDR3 loop spans 14 amino acids. CDR3 region: CASSEALGPHEQYF. CDR3 nucleotide sequence: TGTGCCAGCAGTGAAGCGCTAGGACCCCACGAGCAGTACTTC.

To note about this clonotype: A clone one base away is much larger, so this may be a read error. The chain couples TRBV12-3 or TRBV12-4 to TRBJ2-3; 9 bases map to TRBD1. The CDR3 totals 16 residues. Germline trimming cut 6 bases from V and 14 bases from J; bases unmatched to any gene: 21. CDR3: CASSPGQGTNTGELYF. The CDR3 DNA reads as TGTGCCAGCAGCCCCGGACAGGGGACTAACACCGGGGAGCTGTATTTT.

This clonotype has at least ten counts. The CDR3 DNA is TGTGCCAGCAGTCCCTGGTCGGGGGACCCCTACGAGCAGTACTTC. It translates to CASSPWSGDPYEQYF. The rearrangement uses TRBV28 and TRBJ2-7; possible D gene TRBD2, 6 bases. CDR1 is MDHEN, CDR2 SYDVKM, per germline. V lost 5 bases to trimming and J lost 2 bases, with 16 bases between them. CDR3 size: 15 residues.

This clonotype has a count of ten or more. The CDR3 DNA sequence: TGTGCCAGCAGCCCCAACCCGGTTCAAGAGACCCAGTACTTC. Protein sequence: CASSPNPVQETQYF. The chain couples TRBV5-4 to TRBJ2-5; D ambiguous. V shed 4 bases and J shed 2 bases, with 12 bases lying between them. CDR3 length: 14 residues. Germline V gene lookup returns CDR1 SGHNT and CDR2 YYREEE (reference sequence). The variable domain in full, completed from reference TRBV5-4 and TRBJ2-5, reads ETGVTQSPTHLIKTRGQQVTLRCSSQSGHNTVSWYQQALGQGPQFIFQYYREEENGRGNFPPRFSGLQFPNYSSELNVNALELDDSALYLCASSPNPVQETQYFGPGTRLLVL.

The sample holds many counts of this clonotype. The CDR3 DNA reads as TGTGCCAGCAGTGAAAAGGGACTTCGCAATGAGCAGTTCTTC. As protein: CASSEKGLRNEQFF. The V gene is TRBV25-1, the J gene TRBJ2-1; tentative D call: TRBD2 (6 bases). Germline V gene lookup returns CDR1 MGHDK and CDR2 SYGVNS. V shed 2 bases and J shed 6 bases, with 11 bases lying between them. The CDR3 spans 14 residues.

At least ten counts were recorded for this clonotype. The chain employs TRBV7-2 and TRBJ2-1, with 11 bases that match TRBD2. Trimming cost V 5 bases and J 4 bases; bases outside gene matches: 4. Germline V gene data show CDR1 as SGHTA and CDR2 as FQGNSA. The CDR3 is made up of 15 amino acids. CDR3 region: CASSTRTSGYNEQFF. The CDR3 bases are TGTGCCAGCAGCACCCGGACTAGCGGGTACAATGAGCAGTTCTTC.

This clonotype was counted ten times or more. The chain uses TRBV7-9 and TRBJ2-7, with D tentatively TRBD1 or TRBD2 (5 bases each). V was cut by 4 bases and J by 6 bases, with 10 bases left in between. The CDR3 runs to 12 residues. CDR1 and CDR2 from the germline V gene are SEHNR and FQNEAQ (reference sequence). The CDR3 reads CASSSPGGEQYF. CDR3 coding DNA: TGTGCCAGCAGCTCACCTGGGGGCGAGCAGTACTTC.

This clonotype appeared many times. The V call is TRBV7-3, the J call TRBJ2-3, with 8 nucleotides matching TRBD2. J was trimmed by 5 bases and V by 4 bases; bases with no gene match: 11. The CDR3 is made up of 16 amino acids. Germline CDR1 reads SGHTA; CDR2 reads FQGTGA. The CDR3 loop reads CASSYSAAGVGDTQYF. In DNA form, the CDR3 reads TGTGCCAGCAGCTATAGTGCAGCGGGGGTGGGAGATACGCAGTATTTT.

This clonotype was observed a single time. The chain uses TRBV9 and TRBJ2-1; D is uncertain. CDR3 length: 11 residues. The V gene lost 0 bases and the J gene lost 9 bases, with 4 bases spanning the gap. Germline V gene lookup returns CDR1 SGDLS and CDR2 YYNGEE. The CDR3 nucleotides are TGTGCCAGCAGCGTAGAAGGTGAGCAGTTCTTC. As protein: CASSVEGEQFF.

In the case of this clonotype: One base away lies a much larger clone, so this may be a sequencing read error. The rearrangement uses TRBV28 and TRBJ2-1; D is undetermined. The J call is uncertain, as TRBJ2-7 better fits the DNA end. Per germline, CDR1 MDHEN and CDR2 SYDVKM. CDR3 length: 13 residues. The CDR3 DNA reads TGTGCCAGCAGTTTAGGGTATTACAATGAGCAGTACTTC. Its protein product is CASSLGYYNEQYF.

Details on this clonotype: Since no conserved phenylalanine or tryptophan closes the CDR3, a read error is the likely cause. The DNA is left out, because the CDR3 cannot be placed on it with certainty; the CDR3 is given as TCRdb lists it. The chain joins TRBV5-3 to TRBJ2-5; TRBD2, the D gene given by the table, was not confirmed from the DNA. TRBV5-3 is given ORF status, its function remaining uncertain. The CDR3 is 18 amino acids long, termini counted. The CDR3 region is CASSTDTGTFNSPLHFGN.

Comments on this clonotype: The CDR3 carries no conserved terminal phenylalanine or tryptophan, so it likely arises from a read error. No DNA is shown, since the ends of the CDR3 on it are uncertain; the CDR3 is the one TCRdb lists. The CDR3: CASSPQNT. The gene calls are TRBV7-2 and TRBJ2-3. The CDR3 is 8 residues long, ends included. CDR1 SGHTA and CDR2 FQGNSA come from the germline V gene.

As to this clonotype: A much more abundant neighbour one base away suggests this may be a read error. The DNA for the CDR3 is TGTGCCAGCACCCTACGGCAAGGGAGGGTCTACAATGAGCAGTACTTC. Amino acids: CASTLRQGRVYNEQYF. The chain is built from TRBV12-3 or TRBV12-4 and TRBJ2-7; 7 bases are shared with TRBD2. The CDR3 runs 16 residues. With 7 bases clipped from V and 7 bases from J, the junction kept 19 bases outside the gene matches.